Below, 21 T cell receptor beta chains from the same sample are listed, as sequenced in a study of cytomegalovirus exposure and HLA in healthy donors. PCR involved 60 Vbeta and 13 Jbeta primers. Libraries were prepared by immunoSEQ multiplex PCR; TCRdb keeps only in-frame clonotypes and omits some of them. The table lists over 130,000 clones, 75% to 85% of them singletons, with 2.4% in the top ten. Sequencing was done on a sample of PBMCs. Every receptor here comes from a man between 45 and 60 years old in good health and CMV-seronegative.

For this clone: An end of the junction does not agree with germline; a read error may underlie this. Here the CDR3 DNA reads TGCAGCGTTGTTTTAGGCGGAAACACCGTATATTTT. This sequence encodes CSVVLGGNTVYF. V is TRBV29-1 and J is TRBJ1-3; the D is unclear. The CDR3 spans 12 residues. Per the germline V gene, CDR1 is SQVTM and CDR2 is ANQGSEA.

The gene calls are TRBV18 and TRBJ1-1; 8 bases match TRBD1. The CDR3 consists of 15 residues. V lost 3 bases, J lost 1 base, and 4 bases stayed unmatched. Germline V gene lookup returns CDR1 KGHSH and CDR2 LQKENI. CDR3 residues: CASSPIDRGNTEAFF. In DNA, the CDR3 is TGTGCCAGCTCACCCATTGACAGGGGGAACACTGAAGCTTTCTTT.

The rearrangement uses TRBV5-1 and TRBJ2-2; 7 bases agree with TRBD1. J gave up 5 bases and V 3 bases, and 4 bases lay outside the gene matches. This CDR3 spans 14 amino acids. From germline, CDR1 is SGHRS and CDR2 YFSETQ. CDR3 coding DNA: TGCGCCAGCAGCTCGATACAGGGGACCGGGGAGCTGTTTTTT. Translated, it gives CASSSIQGTGELFF.

This clone was counted between two and nine times. The chain recombines TRBV27 with TRBJ1-2; the match to TRBD1 covers 7 bases. The germline CDR1 and CDR2 sequences are MNHEY and SMNVEV (reference sequence). CDR3 length: 13 amino acids. The V segment lost 8 bases and the J segment 6 bases; nucleotides outside the gene matches: 9. For the CDR3, the DNA is TGTGCCAGCGGACCAGAACAGGGGAATGGCTACACCTTC. Translating gives CASGPEQGNGYTF.

V usage is TRBV7-9 and J usage is TRBJ2-7; possibly TRBD1 for D (6 bases). The CDR3 length is 15 residues. Germline CDR1 is SEHNR and CDR2 is FQNEAQ (reference sequence). The V and J ends lost 6 bases and 0 bases respectively, with 15 bases between them. CDR3 sequence: CASSPGGHDSYEQYF. The DNA for the CDR3 is TGTGCCAGCAGTCCTGGGGGACACGACTCCTACGAGCAGTACTTC.

This clone was recorded a few times. CDR3 in amino acids: CASTSQTREQYF. DNA of the CDR3: TGTGCCAGCACATCACAAACCCGCGAGCAGTACTTC. The chain is built from TRBV6-5 and TRBJ2-7; no clear D. The CDR3 runs 12 residues. V shed 7 bases and J shed 6 bases, with 13 bases lying between them. Germline values: CDR1 MNHEY, CDR2 SVGAGI.

The genes are TRBV2 and TRBJ2-5, with TRBD2 as a possible D gene (6 bases). The CDR3 covers 13 residues. Germline lookup yields CDR1 SNHLY and CDR2 FYNNEI. Trimming removed 5 bases from V and 5 bases from J, with 12 bases in between. CDR3 in DNA: TGTGCCAGCAGTCGGGACTTGGGGGAGACCCAGTACTTC. Translation gives CASSRDLGETQYF.

This clone has only a few counts. The chain carries TRBV5-1 and TRBJ1-3, with D possibly being TRBD1 (5 bases). Germline V gene data show CDR1 as SGHRS and CDR2 as YFSETQ. CDR3 size: 16 residues. Trimming removed 3 bases from V and 0 bases from J, with 13 bases in between. CDR3 amino acids: CASSSGGDFSGNTIYF. CDR3 nucleotides: TGCGCCAGCAGCTCGGGAGGGGACTTCTCTGGAAACACCATATATTTT.

J is TRBJ2-2 and V is TRBV4-2, with a possible D match to TRBD2 (6 bases). The CDR3 loop spans 15 amino acids. From germline, CDR1 is LGHNA and CDR2 YNFKEQ. V lost 2 bases, J lost 3 bases, and 10 bases lay in between. CDR3 DNA: TGTGCCAGCAGCCAAAGGGACTCCGACACCGGGGAGCTGTTTTTT. It yields the protein CASSQRDSDTGELFF.

V usage is TRBV2 and J usage is TRBJ2-7; the match to TRBD2 covers 14 bases. CDR3 length equals 17 residues. Germline CDR1 SNHLY, CDR2 FYNNEI. After removal of 1 base from V and 4 bases from J, the junction contained 6 bases not matched to a gene. The CDR3 protein is CASSEVSGTSGSYEQYF. CDR3 DNA: TGTGCCAGCAGTGAAGTGTCGGGGACTAGCGGGAGTTACGAGCAGTACTTC.

This clone came up once. The chain carries TRBV18 and TRBJ1-1; no definite D call. The CDR3 covers 12 residues. V lost 4 bases and J 5 bases, leaving 8 bases between the germline ends. Looked up from germline, CDR1 is KGHSH and CDR2 is LQKENI. CDR3 bases: TGTGCCAGCTCACTCCCGGGTACTGAAGCTTTCTTT. It translates to CASSLPGTEAFF.

The chain is built from TRBV12-5 and TRBJ2-2, with D unclear. V lost 2 bases, J lost 3 bases, and 7 bases lay in between. The germline gives CDR1 LGHNT, CDR2 FRNRAP. The CDR3 covers 14 residues. CDR3 sequence reads: CASGLSGYTGELFF. The CDR3 DNA sequence: TGTGCTAGTGGTTTGTCCGGTTACACCGGGGAGCTGTTTTTT.

The rearrangement joins TRBV11-3 to TRBJ2-1; unclear D gene. Trimming took off 5 bases at V and 7 bases at J, with 15 bases between the two ends. CDR3 size: 14 residues. Germline CDR1 SGHNT, CDR2 YENEEA. Written as DNA, the CDR3 is TGTGCCAGCAGCGTAGGTCATTCGGGTAATGAGCAGTTCTTC. It yields the protein CASSVGHSGNEQFF.

V is TRBV21-1 and J is TRBJ2-1; the table's D call of TRBD2 was not tested on the DNA. TRBV21-1 constitutes a pseudogene. The CDR3 is made up of 17 amino acids. CDR3 amino acids: CASSIRGAGTRTDEQFF. CDR3 coding DNA: TGTGCCAGCAGCATCAGAGGGGCGGGGACGAGGACCGATGAGCAGTTCTTC.

The gene calls are TRBV28 and TRBJ1-5; D unresolved. The CDR3 is 16 amino acids. The germline V gene has CDR1 MDHEN and CDR2 SYDVKM. V was clipped by 7 bases and J by 2 bases, with 18 bases between them. CDR3 sequence reads: CASKLGGSRGNQPQHF. The CDR3 nucleotides read TGTGCCAGCAAACTGGGAGGGTCTCGGGGCAATCAGCCCCAGCATTTT.

The rearrangement links TRBV29-1 to TRBJ1-2; 11 nucleotides align to TRBD1. The germline V gene has CDR1 SQVTM and CDR2 ANQGSEA. V shed 7 bases and J 8 bases; nucleotides not matched to a gene: 12. CDR3 size: 14 residues. The CDR3 region has the DNA TGCAGCGCGCCCACCGGGACAGGGGGACAAGGCTACACCTTC. This gives the protein CSAPTGTGGQGYTF.

This chain joins TRBV14 and TRBJ2-5, with D possibly being TRBD1 (5 bases). Trimming took 1 base from V and 0 from J, leaving 12 bases between them. The CDR3 is made up of 16 amino acids. From germline, CDR1 is SGHDN and CDR2 FVKESK. The CDR3 DNA follows: TGTGCCAGCAGCCAAGTCGCGACAGTGTACCAAGAGACCCAGTACTTC. Amino acid sequence: CASSQVATVYQETQYF.

The chain combines TRBV6-4 with TRBJ2-1; unclear D gene. The ends were cut back, 5 bases at V and 6 bases at J, with 8 bases in the middle. This CDR3 has 12 residues. The germline gives CDR1 MRHNA, CDR2 SNTAGT. DNA for the CDR3: TGTGCCAGCAGTTCTCCCAGCAATGAGCAGTTCTTC. Its protein product is CASSSPSNEQFF.

The rearrangement links TRBV7-2 to TRBJ1-1; TRBD1 agrees at 7 bases. The CDR3 covers 15 residues. With 0 bases clipped from V and 5 bases from J, the junction kept 6 bases outside the gene matches. CDR1 and CDR2 (germline): SGHTA, FQGNSA. The CDR3 here is CASSLALGRGTEAFF. DNA of the CDR3: TGTGCCAGCAGCTTAGCGCTTGGCAGGGGGACTGAAGCTTTCTTT.

The gene calls are TRBV27 and TRBJ2-3; D perhaps matches TRBD1 (6 bases). Germline CDR1 and CDR2: MNHEY and SMNVEV (reference sequence). V shed 5 bases and J shed 1 base, with 10 bases lying between them. The CDR3 runs 14 residues. This CDR3 is CASSKRQGTDTQYF. CDR3 sequence (DNA): TGTGCCAGCAGTAAAAGACAGGGCACAGATACGCAGTATTTT.

This chain joins TRBV5-1 and TRBJ1-1, with 8 bases that match TRBD1. Germline CDR1 SGHRS, CDR2 YFSETQ. This CDR3 spans 14 amino acids. J gave up 4 bases and V 4 bases, and 6 bases lay outside the gene matches. In DNA, the CDR3 is TGCGCCAGCAGCGCACAGGGGGGAGGCACTGAAGCTTTCTTT. This gives the protein CASSAQGGGTEAFF.